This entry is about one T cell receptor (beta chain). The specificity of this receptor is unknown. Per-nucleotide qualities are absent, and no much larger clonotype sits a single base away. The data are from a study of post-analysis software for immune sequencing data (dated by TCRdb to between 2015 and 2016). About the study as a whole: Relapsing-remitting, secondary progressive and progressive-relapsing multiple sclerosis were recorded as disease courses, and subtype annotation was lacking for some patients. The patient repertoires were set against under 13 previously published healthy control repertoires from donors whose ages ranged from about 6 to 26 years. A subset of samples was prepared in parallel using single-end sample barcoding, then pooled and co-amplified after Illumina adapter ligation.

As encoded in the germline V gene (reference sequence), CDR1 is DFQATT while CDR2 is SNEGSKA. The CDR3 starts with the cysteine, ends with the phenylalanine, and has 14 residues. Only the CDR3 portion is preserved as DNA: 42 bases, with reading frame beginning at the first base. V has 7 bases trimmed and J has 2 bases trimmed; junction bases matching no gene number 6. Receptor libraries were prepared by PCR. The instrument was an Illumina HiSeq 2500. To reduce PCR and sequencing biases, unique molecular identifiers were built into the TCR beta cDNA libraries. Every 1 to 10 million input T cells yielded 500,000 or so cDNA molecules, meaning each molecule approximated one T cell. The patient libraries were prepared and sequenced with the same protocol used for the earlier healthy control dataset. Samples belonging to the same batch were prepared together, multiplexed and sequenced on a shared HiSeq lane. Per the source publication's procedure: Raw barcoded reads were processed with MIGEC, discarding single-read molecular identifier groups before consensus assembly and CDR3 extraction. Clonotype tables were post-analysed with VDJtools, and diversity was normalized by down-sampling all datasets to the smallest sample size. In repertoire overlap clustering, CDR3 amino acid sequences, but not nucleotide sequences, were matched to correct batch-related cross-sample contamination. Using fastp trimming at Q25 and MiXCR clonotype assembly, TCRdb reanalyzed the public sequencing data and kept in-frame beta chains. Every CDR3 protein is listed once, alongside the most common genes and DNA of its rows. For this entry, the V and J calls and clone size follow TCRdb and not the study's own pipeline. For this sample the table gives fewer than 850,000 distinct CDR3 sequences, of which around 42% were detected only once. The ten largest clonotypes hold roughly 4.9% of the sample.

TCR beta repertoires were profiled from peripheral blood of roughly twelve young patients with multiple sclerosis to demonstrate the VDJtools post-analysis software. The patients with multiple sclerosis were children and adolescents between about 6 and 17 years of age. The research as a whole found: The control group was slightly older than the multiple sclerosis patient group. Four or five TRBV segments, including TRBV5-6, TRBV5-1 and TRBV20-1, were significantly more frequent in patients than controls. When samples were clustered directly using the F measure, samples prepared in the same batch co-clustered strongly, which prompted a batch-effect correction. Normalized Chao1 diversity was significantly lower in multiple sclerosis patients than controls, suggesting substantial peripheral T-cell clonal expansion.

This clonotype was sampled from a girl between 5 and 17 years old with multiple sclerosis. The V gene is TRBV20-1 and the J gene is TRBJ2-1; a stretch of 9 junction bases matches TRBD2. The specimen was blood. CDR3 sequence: CSEVAGVPYNEQFF. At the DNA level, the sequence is TGCAGTGAAGTAGCGGGAGTTCCCTACAATGAGCAGTTCTTC.